One and the same sample provided the 4 T cell receptor beta chains below, sequenced in a study of human T cells and chemical hapten exposure. Time point reported: patch test 1, 2 weeks after DPC sensitization. Described treatment: therapeutic diphenylcyclopropenone sensitization with weekly scalp DPC. TCRdb independently ran MiXCR on the RACE reads; one entry per CDR3 protein. Found here are about 340,000 distinct CDR3 sequences, approximately 6.9% of them singletons; the top ten hold 8.4%. Sequencing used whole blood, obtained in connection with sensitization to the hapten diphenylcyclopropenone (DPC). The receptor source for this set is a woman aged 18-35 years with alopecia areata. Some clones in this sample may be carry-over from other donors' samples.

This clonotype appeared a few times. The chain is built from TRBV28 and TRBJ1-2; possible D gene TRBD1, 6 bases. This CDR3 region has 15 residues. Germline values: CDR1 MDHEN, CDR2 SYDVKM. V was shortened by 8 bases and J by 3 bases, with 19 bases between the two germline ends. The CDR3, as DNA: TGTGCCAGCTCGCGGCCAGGGGTGGCGGACTATGGCTACACCTTC. Its protein product is CASSRPGVADYGYTF.

This clonotype was seen a few times. The V and J genes are TRBV6-2 or TRBV6-3 and TRBJ1-2; 12 bases agree with TRBD1. Trimming removed 6 bases from V and 7 bases from J; junction bases left unmatched: 15. This CDR3 comprises 17 residues. Looked up from germline, CDR1 is MNHEY and CDR2 is SVGEGT. Here the CDR3 DNA reads TGTGCCAGCAGCCCCCACGGGACAGGGGGCAATCTAGGTGGCTACACCTTC. Amino acid sequence: CASSPHGTGGNLGGYTF.

This clonotype was picked up a small number of times. The chain is built from TRBV7-9 and TRBJ1-5, with TRBD1 matching over 9 bases. Germline lookup yields CDR1 SEHNR and CDR2 FQNEAQ (reference sequence). The CDR3 is 15 amino acids. The ends lost 4 bases at V and 6 bases at J; junction bases unmatched: 7. CDR3 nucleotides: TGTGCCAGCAGCTCGGGACAGGGCAGGGGTCAGCCCCAGCATTTT. Its protein is CASSSGQGRGQPQHF. The full variable domain, completed using reference TRBV7-9 and TRBJ1-5, is DTGVSQNPRHKITKRGQNVTFRCDPISEHNRLYWYRQTLGQGPEFLTYFQNEAQLEKSRLLSDRFSAERPKGSFSTLEIQRTEQGDSAMYLCASSSGQGRGQPQHFGDGTRLSIL.

This clonotype was detected ten times or more. V usage is TRBV20-1 and J usage is TRBJ1-2; no reliable D call. Germline loops: CDR1 DFQATT, CDR2 SNEGSKA (reference sequence). V dropped 5 bases and J dropped 5 bases, with 12 bases sitting between them. There are 12 residues in the CDR3. The chain's CDR3 is CSAEWSAYGYTF. In nucleotides, the CDR3 is TGCAGTGCTGAATGGTCAGCTTATGGCTACACCTTC.